The clone carrying this T cell receptor (beta chain) was picked up one time. Seattle patients were enrolled during active infection and followed longitudinally. The data are from a study of blood T cell repertoires in COVID-19. Study-wide background: The study drew acute and convalescent COVID-19 samples from the United States, Italy and Spain.

CDR1 SNHLY and CDR2 FYNNEI come from the germline V gene. This CDR3 comprises 12 residues. V dropped 5 bases and J dropped 7 bases, with 12 bases sitting between them. Data came from immunoSEQ multiplex PCR; TCRdb stores just in-frame clones and leaves some out. The repertoire has 250,000 to 350,000 clones, almost 90% of them found once; the top ten carry roughly 2.9%. This TCR was recovered from a woman in her twenties or thirties with COVID-19, enrolled during active disease. Sequenced sample: peripheral blood. V is TRBV2 and J is TRBJ2-7, with a tentative D call TRBD1 (6 bases). The CDR3 DNA reads as TGTGCCAGCAGTCCACAGGGATTTGAGCAGTACTTC. This codes for CASSPQGFEQYF.